The rows below give T cell receptor beta chains drawn from one sample of a study of T-cell memory formation after mild COVID-19. TCRdb reprocessed the 5' RACE reads via MiXCR and lists one record per CDR3 protein. In the table there are fewer than 250,000 distinct CDR3 sequences, over 15% of which are singletons. Material for sequencing was PBMCs or a T cell subset sorted from them (not recorded which). The receptors here all came from an adult woman who had mild COVID-19 (a few samples of this study predate the infection). Cell type and time point are not known. CDR3s include the opening cysteine and the closing phenylalanine or tryptophan. Fields, in order: J gene, clone size, D gene, V gene, CDR3 protein, CDR3 DNA. A D gene is named only where the DNA matches it firmly. The listing skips clone size in some rows; elsewhere it reads once, few, many or a size class.

TRBJ1-1	few	NA	TRBV12-3/TRBV12-4	CASSFQANTEAFF	TGTGCCAGCAGTTTTCAAGCGAACACTGAAGCTTTCTTT
TRBJ2-7	few	NA	TRBV30	CAWSVLRTVSYEQYF	TGTGCCTGGAGTGTACTGCGGACAGTCTCCTACGAGCAGTACTTC
TRBJ2-5	few	NA	TRBV12-3/TRBV12-4	CASSWAGEETQYF	TGTGCCAGCAGTTGGGCAGGGGAAGAGACCCAGTACTTC
TRBJ2-5	few	NA	TRBV10-3	CAISGGDSYQETQYF	TGTGCCATCAGTGGGGGGGACAGCTACCAAGAGACCCAGTACTTC
TRBJ2-4	NA	TRBD1	TRBV29-1	CSVADRVTKNIQYF	TGCAGCGTAGCCGACAGGGTAACCAAAAACATTCAGTACTTC
TRBJ1-2	NA	NA	TRBV29-1	CSVEEGYDGYTF	TGCAGCGTTGAAGAGGGATACGATGGCTACACCTTC
TRBJ2-5	NA	NA	TRBV6-2/TRBV6-3	CASSSLRRETQYF	TGTGCCAGCAGTTCCCTCCGCCGGGAGACCCAGTACTTC
TRBJ1-1	many	NA	TRBV29-1	CSSRRNTEAFF	TGCAGCTCGCGGAGGAACACTGAAGCTTTCTTT
TRBJ2-1	NA	TRBD2	TRBV18	CASSLPGLASNEQFF	TGTGCCAGTTCCCTCCCGGGACTAGCGTCGAATGAGCAGTTCTTC
TRBJ1-5	few	NA	TRBV9	CASSVGTGAHQPQHF	TGTGCCAGCAGCGTAGGTACTGGTGCCCATCAGCCCCAGCATTTT
TRBJ2-1	NA	NA	TRBV24-1	CATSALGNEQFF	TGTGCCACCAGTGCCCTCGGAAATGAGCAGTTCTTC
TRBJ1-6	NA	NA	TRBV12-3/TRBV12-4	CASSLGGPNNSPLHF	TGTGCCAGCAGTTTGGGGGGCCCCAATAATTCACCCCTCCACTTT
TRBJ1-1	NA	TRBD1	TRBV6-5	CASSAPRLTGVNTEAFF	TGTGCCAGCAGTGCGCCAAGATTAACAGGGGTGAACACTGAAGCTTTCTTT
TRBJ2-1	NA	TRBD2	TRBV12-3/TRBV12-4	CASGTGTSGNNEQFF	TGTGCCAGCGGAACCGGGACTAGCGGGAACAATGAGCAGTTCTTC
TRBJ2-1	few	TRBD2	TRBV7-3	CASSSVGLSYNEQFF	TGTGCCAGCAGCTCGGTGGGACTATCCTACAATGAGCAGTTCTTC
TRBJ2-1	NA	NA	TRBV9	CASSVGRGGEQFF	TGTGCCAGCAGCGTAGGGAGGGGAGGAGAGCAGTTCTTC
TRBJ2-7	NA	NA	TRBV29-1	CRGGDTLTGGSYEQYF	TGCAGAGGGGGAGACACCCTGACTGGAGGGTCCTACGAGCAGTACTTC
TRBJ1-5	few	NA	TRBV29-1	CSVPGVGGNQPQHF	TGCAGCGTTCCCGGGGTCGGCGGCAATCAGCCCCAGCATTTT
TRBJ2-5	NA	NA	TRBV28	CASSPNSVRETQYF	TGTGCCAGCAGCCCTAACAGTGTACGGGAGACCCAGTACTTC
TRBJ2-7	NA	TRBD1	TRBV29-1	CSAASSDRAVQYF	TGCAGCGCTGCATCTTCCGACAGGGCGGTGCAGTACTTC
TRBJ1-4	many	NA	TRBV12-3/TRBV12-4	CASSWAGPATNEKLFF	TGTGCCAGCAGTTGGGCAGGCCCTGCAACTAATGAAAAACTGTTTTTT
TRBJ2-5	few	TRBD2	TRBV6-6	CASSYSTSGETQYF	TGTGCCAGCAGTTACTCGACTAGCGGGGAGACCCAGTACTTC
TRBJ1-6	NA	NA	TRBV6-6	CASSSRPPQNYNSPLHF	TGTGCCAGCAGTTCCCGTCCGCCCCAAAACTATAATTCACCCCTCCACTTT
TRBJ2-6	NA	NA	TRBV5-1	CASSLVGGSTGANVLTF	TGCGCCAGCAGCTTGGTTGGGGGGTCAACTGGGGCCAACGTCCTGACTTTC
TRBJ1-2	NA	NA	TRBV20-1	CSAPILEGSQEGYTF	TGCAGTGCTCCAATTTTGGAAGGCAGCCAGGAGGGCTACACCTTC
TRBJ2-2	NA	NA	TRBV4-2	CASSQDPGKRTGELFF	TGTGCCAGCAGCCAGGATCCAGGGAAAAGGACCGGGGAGCTGTTTTTT
TRBJ2-3	few	NA	TRBV4-3	CASSQDIRDHQDTQYF	TGCGCCAGCAGCCAAGATATTCGGGATCATCAAGATACGCAGTATTTT
TRBJ1-1	few	NA	TRBV18	CASSLTSTEAFF	TGTGCCAGCTCACTCACATCTACTGAAGCTTTCTTT
TRBJ2-2	NA	NA	TRBV2	CASNRSPNTGELFF	TGTGCCAGCAACCGAAGTCCGAACACCGGGGAGCTGTTTTTT
TRBJ2-7	NA	NA	TRBV25-1	CASSAASYEQYF	TGTGCCAGCAGTGCGGCCTCTTACGAGCAGTACTTC
TRBJ2-7	many	NA	TRBV29-1	CSAKTGSYEQYF	TGCAGCGCTAAGACGGGATCCTACGAGCAGTACTTC
TRBJ2-5	NA	TRBD2	TRBV5-4	CASSAGKREARETQYF	TGTGCCAGCAGCGCCGGGAAGCGGGAGGCTAGGGAGACCCAGTACTTC
TRBJ2-7	few	NA	TRBV2	CASSSSRVGEQYF	TGTGCCAGCAGTTCGTCCCGGGTTGGTGAGCAGTACTTC
TRBJ2-1	NA	TRBD2	TRBV7-8	CASIRSGGTYNEQFF	TGTGCCAGCATCCGTAGCGGGGGGACCTACAATGAGCAGTTCTTC
TRBJ1-2	few	TRBD1	TRBV12-3/TRBV12-4	CASSFARGLFGYTF	TGTGCCAGCAGTTTTGCCAGGGGGCTATTTGGCTACACCTTC
TRBJ1-6	few	NA	TRBV4-3	CASRLAGDSPLHF	TGCGCCAGCAGGCTGGCAGGGGACTCACCCCTCCACTTT
TRBJ2-2	NA	NA	TRBV3-1	CASSQDSAGESGELFF	TGTGCCAGCAGCCAAGATAGCGCAGGGGAGAGCGGGGAGCTGTTTTTT
TRBJ2-7	NA	NA	TRBV3-1	CASSQVVSNYEQYF	TGTGCCAGCAGCCAAGTTGTCAGTAACTACGAGCAGTACTTC
TRBJ2-1	NA	TRBD1	TRBV7-2	CASTMSWTGQFF	TGTGCCAGCACCATGTCCTGGACAGGGCAGTTCTTC